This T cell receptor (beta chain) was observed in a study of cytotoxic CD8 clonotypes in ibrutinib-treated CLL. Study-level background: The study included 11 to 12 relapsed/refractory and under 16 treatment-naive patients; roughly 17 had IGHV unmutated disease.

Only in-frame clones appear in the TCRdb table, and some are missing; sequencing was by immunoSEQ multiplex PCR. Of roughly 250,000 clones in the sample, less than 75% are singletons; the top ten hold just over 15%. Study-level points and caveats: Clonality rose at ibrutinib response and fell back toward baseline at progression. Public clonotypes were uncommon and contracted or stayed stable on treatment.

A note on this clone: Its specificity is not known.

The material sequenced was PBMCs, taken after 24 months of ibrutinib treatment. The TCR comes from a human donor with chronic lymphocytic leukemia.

The CDR3 nucleotides are TGTGCCAGCAGTTTTTCAGAGCGACGTTACTACGAGCAGTACTTC. Its protein is CASSFSERRYYEQYF. The gene calls are TRBV28 and TRBJ2-7, with D unresolved. Looked up from germline, CDR1 is MDHEN and CDR2 is SYDVKM. This CDR3 is built from 15 residues. Trimming left V 3 bases short and J 3 bases short, with 15 bases between.